This T cell receptor (beta chain) was captured by sequencing in a study of blood T cell repertoires in COVID-19. On the study more broadly: Whether acute or convalescent, the COVID-19 samples came from the United States, Italy and Spain.

Methods used by the authors: Amplified reference gene primers provided the basis for estimating nucleated cell counts. The method was immunoSEQ multiplex PCR; TCRdb's version includes in-frame clones alone and lacks a portion of them. V and J calls and clone size are as listed in that table; D and trimming were resolved from the DNA. This table has over 100,000 clones, around 84% appearing once. Looked up from germline, CDR1 is SGHAT and CDR2 is FQNNGV. The CDR3 is 15 amino acids. Remarks on this clone: The germline gene is not matched at one end of the junction; a read error may be the cause.

This chain uses TRBV11-2 with TRBJ1-2, with no clear D. The material sequenced was peripheral blood. The sequence was obtained from a woman older than 75 with active or convalescent COVID-19. In nucleotides, the CDR3 is TGTGCCAGCAGCATTAATCTAGGAACTAACTGTGGCTACACCTTC. Amino acids: CASSINLGTNCGYTF.